These T cell receptor beta chains were read from a single sample in a study of blood T cell repertoires in COVID-19. This table comes from immunoSEQ multiplex PCR, and its TCRdb copy is limited to in-frame clones, with some not included. The data show approximately 250,000 clones, about 79% seen once. Sequenced: peripheral blood. These receptors all stem from a man in his forties who had recovered from COVID-19. Both conserved end residues are part of each CDR3. The order of the fields is V gene, J gene, clone size, D gene, CDR3 protein, CDR3 DNA. The D gene is left open where the match is weak. Size values are once, few and many counts, or a class for expanded clones, and some rows have none.

TRBV1	TRBJ2-3	.	.	CTSSQDPIRQGFTDTQYF	TGCACCAGCAGCCAAGATCCCATTCGACAGGGGTTCACAGATACGCAGTATTTT
TRBV5-4	TRBJ2-1	.	TRBD2	CASSFGTSGTSEQFF	TGTGCCAGCAGCTTCGGGACTAGCGGGACAAGTGAGCAGTTCTTC
TRBV4-3	TRBJ1-2	once	.	CASSQELKANYGYTF	TGCGCCAGCAGCCAAGAACTAAAGGCTAACTATGGCTACACCTTC
TRBV7-6	TRBJ2-3	.	.	CASSPLSSTDTQYF	TGTGCCAGCAGCCCCCTCAGTAGCACAGATACGCAGTATTTT
TRBV18	TRBJ2-3	.	.	CASSPPRFSGGAVIDTQYF	TGTGCCAGCTCACCACCACGATTTTCTGGAGGGGCGGTAATTGATACGCAGTATTTT
TRBV5-4	TRBJ2-3	.	.	CASRGAGDTQYF	TGTGCCAGCAGAGGGGCAGGAGATACGCAGTATTTT
TRBV28	TRBJ1-6	.	.	CASSSPLVNSPLHF	TGTGCCAGCAGTTCCCCGCTAGTGAACTCACCCCTCCACTTT
TRBV15	TRBJ2-1	.	TRBD2	CATSGGVLTERFF	TGTGCCACCAGTGGGGGGGTACTTACCGAGCGGTTCTTC
TRBV5-1	TRBJ2-7	.	TRBD1	CASGVDRAYEQYF	TGCGCCAGCGGTGTGGACAGGGCCTACGAGCAGTACTTC
TRBV7-2	TRBJ2-7	.	TRBD1	CASSPGQGVPSRQYF	TGTGCCAGCAGCCCCGGACAGGGGGTACCTTCCCGGCAGTACTTC
TRBV19	TRBJ1-6	.	.	CASSILGSRGSPLHF	TGTGCCAGTAGTATTCTCGGTTCCCGGGGGTCACCCCTCCACTTT
TRBV27	TRBJ2-7	.	.	CASRPGTLHYEQYF	TGTGCCAGCAGACCCGGGACACTTCACTACGAGCAGTACTTC
TRBV5-1	TRBJ1-2	few	TRBD1	CASSIGTGEDGYTF	TGCGCCAGCAGCATCGGGACAGGAGAGGATGGCTACACCTTC
TRBV4-3	TRBJ1-5	once	TRBD1	CASSSDRGRNQPQHF	TGCGCCAGCAGCTCTGACAGGGGGAGAAATCAGCCCCAGCATTTT
TRBV5-8	TRBJ2-5	.	.	CASSSITAHGAQYF	TGTGCCAGCAGCTCCATTACGGCTCACGGGGCCCAGTACTTC
TRBV4-1	TRBJ1-3	few	TRBD1	CASRRGTGSGNTIYF	TGCGCCAGCCGCAGGGGGACAGGCTCTGGAAACACCATATATTTT
TRBV29-1	TRBJ2-7	.	.	CAGQNSYEQYF	TGCGCAGGGCAGAACTCCTACGAGCAGTACTTC
TRBV7-8	TRBJ1-5	few	TRBD1	CASSLALQGAQPQHF	TGTGCCAGCAGCTTAGCCCTACAGGGGGCTCAGCCCCAGCATTTT
TRBV7-2	TRBJ2-6	.	.	CASSLIRASGANVLTF	TGTGCCAGCAGCTTAATCAGGGCCTCTGGGGCCAACGTCCTGACTTTC
TRBV5-1	TRBJ1-2	.	.	CASSLAGDGYTF	TGCGCCAGCAGCTTGGCGGGGGATGGCTACACCTTC
TRBV5-1	TRBJ2-5	.	.	CASSLSIANQETQYF	TGCGCCAGCAGTCTCAGTATAGCGAACCAAGAGACCCAGTACTTC
TRBV15	TRBJ1-2	.	TRBD1	CATSSGQGRNNYGYTF	TGTGCCACCAGCAGCGGACAGGGGCGGAATAACTATGGCTACACCTTC
TRBV7-2	TRBJ1-2	.	.	CASSLSGGYYGYTF	TGTGCCAGCAGCTTATCCGGAGGGTACTATGGCTACACCTTC
TRBV7-9	TRBJ1-6	.	.	CASSTTGLGSSYNSPLHF	TGTGCCAGCAGCACAACTGGACTGGGAAGCTCCTATAATTCACCCCTCCACTTT
TRBV27	TRBJ1-1	.	TRBD1	CASRDRDNTEAFF	TGTGCCAGCCGGGACAGGGACAACACTGAAGCTTTCTTT
TRBV18	TRBJ2-2	.	TRBD1	CASSSGTGNTGELFF	TGTGCCAGCTCATCCGGGACAGGGAACACCGGGGAGCTGTTTTTT
TRBV7-2	TRBJ1-5	.	TRBD1	CASSYGQGFNQPQHF	TGTGCCAGCAGCTATGGACAGGGATTCAATCAGCCCCAGCATTTT
TRBV6-6	TRBJ1-5	.	.	CASSYGGLSNQPQHF	TGTGCCAGCAGTTACGGGGGGTTGAGCAATCAGCCCCAGCATTTT
TRBV6-2/TRBV6-3	TRBJ1-5	.	.	CASSGHGTVFWQPQHF	.
TRBV11-3	TRBJ2-1	few	TRBD2	CASSLQAGPYNEQFF	TGTGCCAGCAGCTTACAAGCGGGGCCCTACAATGAGCAGTTCTTC
TRBV30	TRBJ2-7	.	.	CAWGVDNGYEQYF	TGTGCCTGGGGGGTCGACAACGGCTACGAGCAGTACTTC
TRBV3-1/TRBV3-2	TRBJ2-7	.	.	CASSQAGGLTYEQYF	TGTGCCAGCAGCCAAGCCGGCGGACTGACCTACGAGCAGTACTTC
TRBV4-1	TRBJ2-7	.	.	CASSQLYRRSSYEQYF	TGCGCCAGCAGCCAACTATACAGGAGAAGCTCCTACGAGCAGTACTTC
TRBV3-1/TRBV3-2	TRBJ1-4	.	TRBD1	CASSRQGVKEKLFF	TGTGCCAGCAGCCGACAGGGGGTGAAGGAAAAACTGTTTTTT
TRBV6-4	TRBJ2-7	.	TRBD1	CASSDPGGVHEQYF	TGTGCCAGCAGTGACCCAGGGGGCGTCCACGAGCAGTACTTC
TRBV5-1	TRBJ2-3	.	.	CASSLGQRTDTQYF	TGCGCCAGCAGCTTGGGACAGCGCACAGATACGCAGTATTTT
TRBV5-4	TRBJ2-7	once	.	CASRPWGLTDEQYF	TGTGCCAGCCGCCCTTGGGGGCTCACCGACGAGCAGTACTTC
TRBV27	TRBJ2-3	once	.	CASSLVQDTDTQYF	TGTGCCAGCAGTTTAGTCCAGGACACAGATACGCAGTATTTT
TRBV28	TRBJ2-7	.	TRBD1	CASSRTGPRYYEQYF	TGTGCCAGCAGCCGGACAGGTCCTCGGTACTACGAGCAGTACTTC
TRBV16	TRBJ1-1	.	.	CASSRRDSETEAFF	TGTGCCAGCAGCCGGAGGGACTCAGAGACTGAAGCTTTCTTT
TRBV9	TRBJ1-2	.	.	CASSQNNYGYTF	TGTGCCAGCAGCCAAAATAACTATGGCTACACCTTC
TRBV5-3	TRBJ2-5	.	.	CARSLALETQYF	TGTGCCAGAAGCTTGGCCTTGGAGACCCAGTACTTC
TRBV19	TRBJ1-1	.	.	CASSVTTPNTEAFF	TGTGCCAGTAGTGTCACTACTCCCAACACTGAAGCTTTCTTT
TRBV10-3	TRBJ2-5	.	TRBD1	CAISETDRGQTQYF	TGTGCCATCAGTGAGACAGACAGGGGACAGACCCAGTACTTC
TRBV7-8	TRBJ2-2	.	.	CASSLSGSVGELFF	TGTGCCAGCAGCTTATCCGGGTCCGTCGGGGAGCTGTTTTTT
TRBV6-2/TRBV6-3	TRBJ1-5	.	TRBD1	CASSHRDRGLGQPQHF	TGTGCCAGCAGTCACCGGGACAGGGGGCTTGGTCAGCCCCAGCATTTT
TRBV4-3	TRBJ1-4	.	TRBD1	CASSQETEVGVDRALFREKLFF	TGCGCCAGCAGCCAAGAAACCGAAGTCGGAGTGGACAGGGCCCTCTTTAGGGAAAAACTGTTTTTT
TRBV15	TRBJ2-5	.	TRBD2	CATSLTSGSSETQYF	TGTGCCACCAGCCTGACTAGCGGGAGTTCGGAGACCCAGTACTTC